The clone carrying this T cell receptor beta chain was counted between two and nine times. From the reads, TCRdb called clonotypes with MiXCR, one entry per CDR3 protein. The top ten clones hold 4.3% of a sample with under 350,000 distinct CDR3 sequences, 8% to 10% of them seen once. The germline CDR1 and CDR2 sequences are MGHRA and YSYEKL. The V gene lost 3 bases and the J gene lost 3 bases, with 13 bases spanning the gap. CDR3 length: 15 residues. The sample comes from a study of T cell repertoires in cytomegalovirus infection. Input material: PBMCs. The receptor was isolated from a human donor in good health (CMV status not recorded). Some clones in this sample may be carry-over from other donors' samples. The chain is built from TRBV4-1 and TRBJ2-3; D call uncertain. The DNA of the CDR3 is TGCGCCAGCAGCCAGGGGATGGTGGGAACAGATACGCAGTATTTT. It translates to CASSQGMVGTDTQYF.